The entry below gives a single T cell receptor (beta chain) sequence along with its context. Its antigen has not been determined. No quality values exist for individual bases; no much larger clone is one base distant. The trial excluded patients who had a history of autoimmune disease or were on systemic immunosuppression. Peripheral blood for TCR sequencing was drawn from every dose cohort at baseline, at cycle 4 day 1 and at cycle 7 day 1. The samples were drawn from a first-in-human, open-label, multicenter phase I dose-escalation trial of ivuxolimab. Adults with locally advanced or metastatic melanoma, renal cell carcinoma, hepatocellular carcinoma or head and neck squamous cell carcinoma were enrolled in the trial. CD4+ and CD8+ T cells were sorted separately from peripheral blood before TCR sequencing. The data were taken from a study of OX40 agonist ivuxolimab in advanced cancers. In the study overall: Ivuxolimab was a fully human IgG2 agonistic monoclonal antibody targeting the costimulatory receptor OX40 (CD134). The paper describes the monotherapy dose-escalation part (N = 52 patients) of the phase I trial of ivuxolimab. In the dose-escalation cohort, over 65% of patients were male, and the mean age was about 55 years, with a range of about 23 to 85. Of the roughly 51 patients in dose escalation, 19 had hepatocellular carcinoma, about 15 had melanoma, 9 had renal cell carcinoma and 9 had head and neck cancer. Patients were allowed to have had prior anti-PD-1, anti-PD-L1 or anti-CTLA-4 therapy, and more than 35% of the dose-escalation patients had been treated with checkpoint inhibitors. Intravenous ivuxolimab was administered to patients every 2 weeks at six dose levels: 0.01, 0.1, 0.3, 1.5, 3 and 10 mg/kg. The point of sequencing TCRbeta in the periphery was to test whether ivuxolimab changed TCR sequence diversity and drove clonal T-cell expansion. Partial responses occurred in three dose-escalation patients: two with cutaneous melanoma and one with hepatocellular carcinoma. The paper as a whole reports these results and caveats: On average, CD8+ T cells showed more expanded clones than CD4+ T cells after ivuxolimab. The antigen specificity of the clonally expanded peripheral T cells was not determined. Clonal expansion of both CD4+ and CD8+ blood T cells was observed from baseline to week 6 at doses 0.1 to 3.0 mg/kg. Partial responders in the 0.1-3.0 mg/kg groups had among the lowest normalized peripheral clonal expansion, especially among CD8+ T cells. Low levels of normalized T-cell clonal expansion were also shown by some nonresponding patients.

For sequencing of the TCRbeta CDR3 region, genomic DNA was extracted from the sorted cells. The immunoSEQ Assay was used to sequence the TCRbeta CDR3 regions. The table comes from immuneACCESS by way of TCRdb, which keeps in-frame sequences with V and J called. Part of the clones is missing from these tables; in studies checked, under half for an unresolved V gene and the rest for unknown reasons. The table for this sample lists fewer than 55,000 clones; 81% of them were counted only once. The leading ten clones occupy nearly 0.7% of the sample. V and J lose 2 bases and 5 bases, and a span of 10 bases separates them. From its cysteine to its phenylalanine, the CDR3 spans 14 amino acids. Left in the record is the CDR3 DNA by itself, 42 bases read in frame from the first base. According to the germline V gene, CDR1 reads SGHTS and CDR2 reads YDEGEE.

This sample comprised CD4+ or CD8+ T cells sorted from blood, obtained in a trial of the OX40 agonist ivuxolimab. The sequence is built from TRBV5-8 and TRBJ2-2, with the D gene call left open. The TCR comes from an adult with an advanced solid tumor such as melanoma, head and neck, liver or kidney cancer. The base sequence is TGTGCCAGCAGCTTTTCTATCGGGACCGGGGAGCTGTTTTTT. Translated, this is CASSFSIGTGELFF. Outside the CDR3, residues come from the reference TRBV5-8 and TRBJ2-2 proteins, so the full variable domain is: EAGVTQSPTHLIKTRGQQATLRCSPISGHTSVYWYQQALGLGLQFLLWYDEGEERNRGNFPPRFSGRQFPNYSSELNVNALELEDSALYLCASSFSIGTGELFFGEGSRLTVL.